These T cell receptor beta chains were read from a single sample in a study of cytomegalovirus exposure and HLA in healthy donors. Data came from immunoSEQ multiplex PCR; TCRdb stores just in-frame clones and leaves some out. The sample lists some 200,000 clones, about 9% occurring once. Sequencing input: PBMCs. The receptors here all came from a woman under 40 in good health and CMV-seropositive. CDR3s include the opening cysteine and the closing phenylalanine or tryptophan. D genes are given only for firm matches. Clone size is shown for a subset of rows, as once, few, many or a class of expanded clone.

size	D	V	J	CDR3	DNA
few	TRBD2	TRBV10-3	TRBJ2-7	CAISGVAGRGEQYF	TGTGCCATCAGTGGGGTAGCGGGAAGAGGCGAGCAGTACTTC
few	TRBD2	TRBV4-1	TRBJ2-3	CASSPAILAGSADTQYF	TGCGCCAGCAGCCCCGCTATACTAGCGGGATCGGCAGATACGCAGTATTTT
few	TRBD1	TRBV9	TRBJ1-1	CASSVYGTANTEAFF	TGTGCCAGCAGCGTATATGGGACAGCGAACACTGAAGCTTTCTTT
-	TRBD2	TRBV2	TRBJ2-7	CASGGLEAGVNYEQYF	TGTGCCAGCGGAGGTCTAGAGGCGGGAGTTAACTACGAGCAGTACTTC
-	-	TRBV10-3	TRBJ2-7	CAIRQGEYEQYF	TGTGCCATCAGACAGGGTGAATACGAGCAGTACTTC
-	TRBD2	TRBV15	TRBJ2-7	CATSRPGLALYEQYF	TGTGCCACCAGCAGACCGGGACTAGCGCTCTACGAGCAGTACTTC
few	TRBD1	TRBV9	TRBJ1-4	CASSSTVRTGNEKLFF	TGTGCCAGCAGTTCGACCGTACGGACAGGGAATGAAAAACTGTTTTTT
-	TRBD1	TRBV29-1	TRBJ1-1	CSVHPGQRAFF	TGCAGCGTTCATCCGGGACAGCGGGCTTTCTTT
few	-	TRBV30	TRBJ2-1	CAWSDDGGYNEQFF	TGTGCCTGGAGTGACGACGGGGGATACAATGAGCAGTTCTTC
-	-	TRBV5-6	TRBJ2-7	CASRSREEQYF	TGTGCCAGCAGATCAAGAGAAGAGCAGTACTTC
few	TRBD1	TRBV19	TRBJ2-7	CASSMGTGSYEQYF	TGTGCCAGTAGTATGGGGACAGGGTCCTACGAGCAGTACTTC
few	-	TRBV18	TRBJ1-2	CASSGSRGLGYTF	TGTGCCAGCTCAGGTTCCAGGGGTCTGGGCTACACCTTC
-	TRBD1	TRBV10-3	TRBJ2-1	CAISESRDRGANEQFF	TGTGCCATCAGTGAGTCTAGGGACAGGGGAGCCAATGAGCAGTTCTTC
few	-	TRBV10-3	TRBJ2-1	CAISELEGQFF	TGTGCCATCAGTGAGCTGGAGGGGCAGTTCTTC
few	-	TRBV5-5	TRBJ2-7	CASSRTERSGVGEQYF	TGTGCCAGCAGCAGGACCGAACGGAGCGGAGTCGGTGAGCAGTACTTC
-	TRBD2	TRBV2	TRBJ2-7	CASKLAGVREQYF	TGTGCCAGCAAGCTAGCGGGAGTTCGCGAGCAGTACTTC
-	-	TRBV6-5	TRBJ2-3	CASSYSRYPSADTQYF	TGTGCCAGCAGTTACTCGCGGTACCCTAGCGCAGATACGCAGTATTTT
-	TRBD1	TRBV7-9	TRBJ1-2	CASSWGQGAYGYTF	TGTGCCAGCAGCTGGGGACAGGGAGCCTATGGCTACACCTTC
-	-	TRBV5-8	TRBJ1-1	CASSLARVAFF	TGTGCCAGCAGCTTGGCACGGGTGGCTTTCTTT
few	-	TRBV6-6	TRBJ2-3	CASNLVLPTDTQYF	TGTGCCAGCAATCTGGTACTTCCCACAGATACGCAGTATTTT
-	-	TRBV30	TRBJ1-2	CAWSPSRGSNYGYTF	TGTGCCTGGAGTCCATCAAGGGGATCTAACTATGGCTACACCTTC
once	TRBD2	TRBV19	TRBJ2-1	CASRQAIKLAGAYNEQFF	TGTGCCAGTAGACAGGCAATCAAGCTAGCGGGAGCCTACAATGAGCAGTTCTTC
-	TRBD1	TRBV2	TRBJ1-2	CASSQGAWIYGYTF	TGTGCCAGCAGTCAGGGGGCATGGATCTATGGCTACACCTTC
few	TRBD1	TRBV18	TRBJ1-4	CASSPNADRGGEKLFF	TGTGCCAGCTCACCAAACGCGGACAGGGGAGGGGAAAAACTGTTTTTT
few	TRBD2	TRBV30	TRBJ2-5	CALGLWEGETQYF	TGTGCCCTCGGGTTGTGGGAGGGGGAGACCCAGTACTTC
-	-	TRBV7-9	TRBJ1-1	CASSQRQGSNTEAFF	TGTGCCAGCAGCCAGCGCCAGGGGTCGAACACTGAAGCTTTCTTT
few	-	TRBV5-8	TRBJ1-1	CASTNKRAFF	TGTGCCAGCACTAACAAGAGGGCTTTCTTT
few	TRBD2	TRBV4-1	TRBJ2-1	CASSSRTSGRNSEQFF	TGCGCCAGCAGTTCTAGGACTAGCGGGAGGAACAGTGAGCAGTTCTTC
-	-	TRBV5-1	TRBJ2-3	CASSLGRGSGTDTQYF	TGCGCCAGCAGCTTGGGGAGAGGGTCGGGGACAGATACGCAGTATTTT
few	-	TRBV25-1	TRBJ2-1	CASSESAYLFF	TGTGCCAGCAGTGAAAGCGCTTATCTGTTCTTC
-	-	TRBV6-6	TRBJ2-3	CASSYSTGFSADTQYF	TGTGCCAGCAGTTACTCGACCGGGTTTTCCGCAGATACGCAGTATTTT
few	TRBD1	TRBV5-4	TRBJ2-1	CASSKRDRGVNEQFF	TGTGCCAGCAGCAAACGGGACAGGGGAGTCAATGAGCAGTTCTTC
-	-	TRBV6-5	TRBJ2-7	CASSYKLNPTYEQYF	TGTGCCAGCAGCTACAAACTCAACCCTACCTACGAGCAGTACTTC
few	TRBD2	TRBV28	TRBJ2-7	CASSLRGGDYEQYF	TGTGCCAGCAGTTTACGGGGGGGGGACTACGAGCAGTACTTC
few	TRBD1	TRBV11-2	TRBJ2-5	CASSLSPGQGKETQYF	TGTGCCAGCAGCTTGAGTCCGGGACAGGGGAAAGAGACCCAGTACTTC
-	-	TRBV9	TRBJ1-2	CASSGLAAAYYGYTF	TGTGCCAGCAGCGGCCTCGCGGCAGCCTACTATGGCTACACCTTC
-	-	TRBV9	TRBJ2-7	CASSVSPEITYEQYF	TGTGCCAGCAGCGTAAGTCCCGAGATCACCTACGAGCAGTACTTC
few	TRBD1	TRBV5-6	TRBJ1-4	CASSPGGRGRTNEKLFF	TGTGCCAGCAGCCCAGGAGGTAGGGGGCGGACTAATGAAAAACTGTTTTTT
-	-	TRBV5-1	TRBJ2-3	CASRLRPGTDTQYF	TGCGCCAGCAGATTAAGGCCGGGGACAGATACGCAGTATTTT
-	TRBD2	TRBV2	TRBJ2-5	CASRAGETQYF	TGTGCCAGCAGAGCGGGGGAGACCCAGTACTTC
few	-	TRBV7-3	TRBJ1-3	CASSARGTGNTIYF	TGTGCCAGCAGCGCCCGCGGCACTGGAAACACCATATATTTT
-	-	TRBV9	TRBJ1-3	CASSVERFSGNTIYF	TGTGCCAGCAGCGTAGAACGGTTCTCTGGAAACACCATATATTTT
-	TRBD2	TRBV6-1	TRBJ2-3	CASSEENAGGHADTQYF	TGTGCCAGCAGTGAAGAGAACGCGGGAGGTCACGCAGATACGCAGTATTTT
-	TRBD1	TRBV4-1	TRBJ1-3	CASSQPTGAGNTIYF	TGCGCCAGCAGCCAACCGACAGGGGCTGGAAACACCATATATTTT
-	TRBD2	TRBV5-1	TRBJ2-3	CASSKSGRASTQYF	TGCGCCAGCAGCAAGAGCGGGAGGGCCTCTACGCAGTATTTT
few	-	TRBV6-4	TRBJ2-2	CASSEGRPRGELFF	TGTGCCAGCAGTGAAGGGAGGCCCAGAGGGGAGCTGTTTTTT
-	-	TRBV6-5	TRBJ2-7	CASSYESGITYEQYF	TGTGCCAGCAGTTACGAAAGCGGTATAACCTACGAGCAGTACTTC